The 16 T cell receptor beta chains in this list originate from one sample, sequenced in a study of blood T cell repertoires in COVID-19. The protocol was immunoSEQ multiplex PCR, while the TCRdb copy is restricted to in-frame clones and leaves out a portion. This sample has some 150,000 clones; around 83% occur once, and the top ten carry more than 0.85%. Sequenced: peripheral blood. These receptor sequences come from a middle-aged man with acute or convalescent COVID-19.

The chain has TRBV2 and TRBJ1-6; tentative D call: TRBD1 (6 bases). The length of the CDR3 is 16 residues. Germline assignment: CDR1 SNHLY and CDR2 FYNNEI. Trimming stripped 5 bases from V and 0 bases from J, with 11 bases between. For the CDR3, the DNA is TGTGCCAGCAGTTGGGACACTACCTCCTATAATTCACCCCTCCACTTT. It specifies CASSWDTTSYNSPLHF.

The V call is TRBV3-1 (or the pseudogene TRBV3-2), the J call TRBJ2-1; 10 bases are shared with TRBD2. The germline CDR1 and CDR2 sequences are LGHDT and YNNKEL (reference sequence). Trimming took 5 bases from V and 7 from J; bases not matched to a gene: 8. The CDR3 has 15 amino acids. In DNA form, the CDR3 reads TGTGCCAGCAGCGTGAGCGGGGGGGTGAAGAATGAGCAGTTCTTC. It yields the protein CASSVSGGVKNEQFF.

The chain recombines TRBV7-7 with TRBJ2-2; TRBD1 matches at 7 bases. V shed 2 bases and J 6 bases; nucleotides not matched to a gene: 0. Germline V gives CDR1 SSHAT, CDR2 FNYEAQ (reference sequence). The CDR3 length is 13 residues. CDR3 residues: CASSLQGAGELFF. CDR3 DNA sequence: TGTGCCAGCAGCTTACAGGGGGCCGGGGAGCTGTTTTTT.

There are a few counts of this clone. The chain has TRBV30 and TRBJ2-7; TRBD1 might be the D (5 bases). Germline values: CDR1 GTSNPN, CDR2 SVGIG (reference sequence). Trimming stripped 4 bases from V and 5 bases from J, with 15 bases between. The CDR3 is made up of 13 amino acids. CDR3 coding DNA: TGTGCCTGGAAATCAGGGTTTAGGGACGAGCAGTACTTC. Protein product: CAWKSGFRDEQYF.

J is TRBJ2-1 and V is TRBV10-2; TRBD2 is a possible D gene (6 bases). The CDR3 has 13 amino acids. Germline-derived CDR1 and CDR2 are WSHSY and SAAADI. Trimming removed 7 bases from V and 4 bases from J, with 11 bases in between. The CDR3 region is CASTGTPYNEQFF. The CDR3 DNA reads as TGCGCCAGCACCGGGACTCCTTACAATGAGCAGTTCTTC.

There are a few counts of this clone. V is TRBV7-3 and J is TRBJ2-3; TRBD1 matches 11 bases. Looked up from germline, CDR1 is SGHTA and CDR2 is FQGTGA. The CDR3 is 16 residues long. J gave up 5 bases and V 5 bases, and 9 bases lay outside the gene matches. CDR3 sequence (DNA): TGTGCCAGCAGCCCCTTCAGTGGGACAGGGGGAGATACGCAGTATTTT. Translation gives CASSPFSGTGGDTQYF.

This chain links TRBV6-1 with TRBJ2-6; D is ambiguous. The CDR3 contains 13 residues. Trimming removed 8 bases at V and 0 bases at J, with 5 bases between. CDR1 and CDR2 (germline): MNHNS, SASEGT. This CDR3 reads CASEVSGANVLTF. The CDR3 DNA sequence: TGTGCCAGCGAGGTCTCTGGGGCCAACGTCCTGACTTTC.

This chain connects TRBV3-1 (or the pseudogene TRBV3-2) to TRBJ1-2; D unclear. The CDR3 contains 16 residues. V was clipped by 4 bases and J by 0 bases, with 15 bases between them. Germline V gene data show CDR1 as LGHDT and CDR2 as YNNKEL (reference sequence). In DNA form, the CDR3 reads TGTGCCAGCAGCCCCGCTGCCCAGAAAGCTAACTATGGCTACACCTTC. As protein: CASSPAAQKANYGYTF.

V usage is TRBV19 and J usage is TRBJ2-1; TRBD2 matches at 7 bases. This CDR3 is built from 14 residues. V was clipped by 0 bases and J by 12 bases; unmatched bases: 8. Germline V gives CDR1 LNHDA, CDR2 SQIVND (reference sequence). The CDR3 region is CASSIDIGSGGQFF. As DNA, the CDR3 is TGTGCCAGTAGTATAGATATTGGGTCGGGGGGGCAGTTCTTC.

This clone was seen a few times. The rearrangement links TRBV4-2 to TRBJ1-3; D is unclear. Between the trimmed V and J ends, which lost 0 bases and 1 base, there was a span of 7 bases. This CDR3 is built from 15 residues. Germline values: CDR1 LGHNA, CDR2 YNFKEQ. The CDR3 is CASSQDEGSGNTIYF. The CDR3 region has the DNA TGTGCCAGCAGCCAAGACGAGGGATCTGGAAACACCATATATTTT.

CDR3 in amino acids: CASRRGGLYNEQFF. The CDR3 region has the DNA TGTGCCAGCAGGCGGGGGGGGCTCTACAATGAGCAGTTCTTC. The chain has TRBV28 and TRBJ2-1; the match to TRBD2 covers 9 bases. Per germline, CDR1 MDHEN and CDR2 SYDVKM. The CDR3 runs to 14 residues. V shed 6 bases and J 3 bases; nucleotides not matched to a gene: 3.

The V and J genes are TRBV29-1 and TRBJ1-1; 10 bases map to TRBD1. Germline V CDR1 and CDR2: SQVTM, ANQGSEA. Unmatched junction bases numbered 14, after V lost 7 bases and J lost 3 bases. This CDR3 has 16 residues. CDR3 residues: CSATGGVREKDTEAFF. For the CDR3, the DNA is TGCAGCGCGACAGGGGGCGTTCGGGAAAAAGACACTGAAGCTTTCTTT.

The rearrangement uses TRBV9 and TRBJ2-1; D is uncertain. Trimming left V 4 bases short and J 0 bases short, with 11 bases between. Looked up from germline, CDR1 is SGDLS and CDR2 is YYNGEE. The CDR3 spans 15 residues. The CDR3: CASSSRGTSYNEQFF. CDR3 nucleotide sequence: TGTGCCAGCAGCTCCCGTGGCACCTCCTACAATGAGCAGTTCTTC.

This clone showed up just once. V gene TRBV19 combines with J gene TRBJ1-1; D is undetermined. The length of the CDR3 is 13 residues. V was cut by 3 bases and J by 3 bases, with 8 bases left in between. In germline, CDR1 is LNHDA, CDR2 SQIVND (reference sequence). The CDR3 region has the DNA TGTGCCAGTAGTATCAGGTGGTACACTGAAGCTTTCTTT. Protein: CASSIRWYTEAFF.

This clone came up once. The J gene is TRBJ1-1, the V gene TRBV12-3 or TRBV12-4; no clear D gene. V shed 5 bases and J shed 6 bases, with 10 bases lying between them. CDR3 size: 12 residues. The CDR3: CASSPLFAEAFF. The CDR3 nucleotides are TGTGCCAGCAGTCCACTGTTCGCTGAAGCTTTCTTT.

V is TRBV20-1 and J is TRBJ2-7; D is unresolved. This CDR3 spans 10 amino acids. Germline CDR1 DFQATT, CDR2 SNEGSKA (reference sequence). Trimming pared 5 bases from V and 3 bases from J, leaving 5 bases between. The CDR3 sequence is CSAEDYEQYF. In DNA, the CDR3 is TGCAGTGCTGAGGACTACGAGCAGTACTTC.